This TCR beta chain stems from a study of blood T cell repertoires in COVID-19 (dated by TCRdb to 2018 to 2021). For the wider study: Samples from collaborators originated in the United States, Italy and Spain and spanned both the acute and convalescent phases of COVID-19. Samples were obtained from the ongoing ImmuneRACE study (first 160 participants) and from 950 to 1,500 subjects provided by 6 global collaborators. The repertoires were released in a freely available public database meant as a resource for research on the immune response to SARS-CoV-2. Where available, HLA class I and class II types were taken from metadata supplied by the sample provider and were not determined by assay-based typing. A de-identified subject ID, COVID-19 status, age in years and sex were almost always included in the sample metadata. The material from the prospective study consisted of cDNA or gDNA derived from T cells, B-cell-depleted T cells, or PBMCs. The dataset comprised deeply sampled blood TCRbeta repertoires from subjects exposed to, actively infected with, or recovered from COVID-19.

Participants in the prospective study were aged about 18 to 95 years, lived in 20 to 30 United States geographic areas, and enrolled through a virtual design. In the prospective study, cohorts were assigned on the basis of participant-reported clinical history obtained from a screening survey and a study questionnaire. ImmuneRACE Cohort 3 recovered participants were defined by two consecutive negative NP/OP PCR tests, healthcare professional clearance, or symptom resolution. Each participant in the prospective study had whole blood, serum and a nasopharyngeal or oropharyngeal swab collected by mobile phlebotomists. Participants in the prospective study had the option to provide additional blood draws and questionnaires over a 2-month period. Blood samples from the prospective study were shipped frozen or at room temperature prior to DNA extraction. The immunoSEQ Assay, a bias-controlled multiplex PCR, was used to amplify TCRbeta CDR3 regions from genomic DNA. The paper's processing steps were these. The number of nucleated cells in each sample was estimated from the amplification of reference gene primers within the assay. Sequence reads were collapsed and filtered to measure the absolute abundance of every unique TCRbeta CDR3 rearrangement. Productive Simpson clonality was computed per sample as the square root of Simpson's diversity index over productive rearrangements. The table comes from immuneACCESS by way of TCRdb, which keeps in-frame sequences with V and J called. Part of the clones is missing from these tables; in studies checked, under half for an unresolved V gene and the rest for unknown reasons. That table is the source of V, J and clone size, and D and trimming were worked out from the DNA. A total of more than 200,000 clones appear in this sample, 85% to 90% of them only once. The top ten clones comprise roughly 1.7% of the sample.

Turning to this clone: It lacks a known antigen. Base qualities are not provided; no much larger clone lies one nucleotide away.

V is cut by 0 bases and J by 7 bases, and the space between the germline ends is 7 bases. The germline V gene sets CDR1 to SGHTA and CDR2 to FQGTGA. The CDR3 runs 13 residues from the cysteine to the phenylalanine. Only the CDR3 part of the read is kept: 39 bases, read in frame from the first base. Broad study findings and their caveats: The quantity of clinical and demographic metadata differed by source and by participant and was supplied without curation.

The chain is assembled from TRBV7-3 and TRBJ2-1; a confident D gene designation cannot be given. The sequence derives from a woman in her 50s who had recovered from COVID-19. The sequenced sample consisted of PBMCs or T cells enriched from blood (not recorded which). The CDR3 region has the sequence CASSLTPGNEQFF. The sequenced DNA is TGTGCCAGCAGCTTAACCCCCGGTAATGAGCAGTTCTTC.